The 25 T cell receptor beta chains below were found in one sample sequenced in a study of human T cells and chemical hapten exposure. Time point: patch test 3, about 24 weeks after DPC sensitization. Treatment noted: therapeutic diphenylcyclopropenone sensitization with weekly scalp DPC. TCRdb independently ran MiXCR on the RACE reads; one entry per CDR3 protein. This table has tens of thousands of distinct CDR3 sequences, roughly 13% appearing once. The sequences come from whole blood, collected in connection with sensitization to the hapten diphenylcyclopropenone (DPC). Receptors originate from a woman aged 45-59 years with alopecia areata. Some clones in this sample may be carry-over from other donors' samples.

This clonotype was seen many times. The chain carries TRBV16 and TRBJ1-1; TRBD1 agrees at 7 bases. The germline V gene encodes CDR1 KGHSY and CDR2 FQNENV. The CDR3 is 14 amino acids. Unmatched junction bases numbered 1, after V lost 2 bases and J lost 1 base. DNA of the CDR3: TGTGCCAGCAGCCAAGGACAGGAGAACACTGAAGCTTTCTTT. Its protein product is CASSQGQENTEAFF.

This clonotype has a handful of counts. This chain joins TRBV21-1 and TRBJ1-2; no DNA check was done on the table's D call, TRBD1. TRBV21-1 is a pseudogene locus. The CDR3 is made up of 15 amino acids. The CDR3, as DNA: TGTGCCAGCAGCCCCCCGGACAGGGAGCACTATGGCTACACCTTC. Its translation: CASSPPDREHYGYTF.

This clonotype turned up a few times. The rearrangement uses TRBV12-3 or TRBV12-4 and TRBJ1-2; D is undetermined. V was shortened by 3 bases and J by 6 bases, with 14 bases between the two germline ends. This CDR3 has 14 residues. The CDR3 nucleotides read TGTGCCAGCAGTTTGACCGGATACAGTCATGGCTACACCTTC. Its protein is CASSLTGYSHGYTF.

This clonotype has ten or more counts. The J gene is TRBJ1-4, the V gene TRBV10-2; 7 bases are a match to TRBD1. V lost 5 bases, J lost 5 bases, and 11 bases stayed unmatched. Germline V lookup: CDR1 WSHSY, CDR2 SAAADI. The CDR3 is 16 amino acids. The CDR3 DNA is TGCGCCAGCAGTATGAGTGCGGACAGGCGGAATGAAAAACTGTTTTTT. It encodes CASSMSADRRNEKLFF.

This clonotype appeared many times. This rearrangement joins TRBV11-2 to TRBJ2-2, with TRBD2 identical over 10 bases. The CDR3 contains 15 residues. After removal of 5 bases from V and 7 bases from J, the junction contained 7 bases not matched to a gene. Germline CDR1 SGHAT, CDR2 FQNNGV. The CDR3 sequence: CASSLQAGGVGELFF. The CDR3 DNA follows: TGTGCCAGCAGCCTCCAAGCGGGAGGGGTCGGGGAGCTGTTTTTT.

This rearrangement joins TRBV7-9 to TRBJ1-3; tentative D call: TRBD1 (5 bases). The CDR3 has 13 residues. In germline, CDR1 is SEHNR, CDR2 FQNEAQ (reference sequence). Trimming cost V 6 bases and J 0 bases, with 6 bases left between them. This CDR3 reads CASRGASGNTIYF. The DNA of the CDR3 is TGTGCCAGCAGAGGGGCCTCTGGAAACACCATATATTTT.

This clonotype appeared many times. The chain links TRBV19 to TRBJ1-5; 8 bases fit TRBD1. CDR1 and CDR2 (germline): LNHDA, SQIVND (reference sequence). J was trimmed by 1 base and V by 5 bases; bases with no gene match: 13. The CDR3 is made up of 18 amino acids. The CDR3 DNA is TGTGCCAGTAGTCCCCGGGCAGGGGGCTCCGTGAGCAATCAGCCCCAGCATTTT. This translates into CASSPRAGGSVSNQPQHF.

This clonotype was seen ten or more times. The chain links TRBV11-1 to TRBJ2-5; D remains unclear. V dropped 5 bases and J dropped 2 bases, with 9 bases sitting between them. CDR3 length: 13 amino acids. The germline V gene has CDR1 SGHAT and CDR2 FQDESV (reference sequence). The CDR3 region has the DNA TGTGCCAGCAGCCACGACACTCAAGAGACCCAGTACTTC. Its protein product is CASSHDTQETQYF.

The rearrangement uses TRBV3-1 and TRBJ1-2; no reliable D call. The V end lost 5 bases, the J end lost 3 bases, and 13 bases lay between the germline ends. Germline CDR1 reads LGHDT; CDR2 reads YNNKEL (reference sequence). The CDR3 consists of 14 residues. The CDR3 sequence: CASSARTDYYGYTF. CDR3 bases: TGTGCCAGCAGCGCAAGGACGGACTACTATGGCTACACCTTC.

This clonotype was observed at least ten times. The chain couples TRBV12-3 or TRBV12-4 to TRBJ2-7; D possibly corresponds to TRBD1 (6 bases). V shed 5 bases and J shed 2 bases, with 10 bases lying between them. The CDR3 length is 13 residues. The CDR3 coding sequence is TGTGCCAGCAGTCGGAAGGGGGCCTACGAGCAGTACTTC. Its translation: CASSRKGAYEQYF.

This clonotype appeared a few times. The chain recombines TRBV18 with TRBJ2-1, with 12 nucleotides matching TRBD2. The CDR3 runs to 17 residues. Germline CDR1 reads KGHSH; CDR2 reads LQKENI. The ends lost 2 bases at V and 2 bases at J; junction bases unmatched: 4. This CDR3 reads CASSPSLAGGTYNEQFF. The CDR3 DNA reads TGTGCCAGCTCACCATCACTAGCGGGAGGAACCTACAATGAGCAGTTCTTC. Filled out from reference TRBV18 and TRBJ2-1, the complete variable domain reads NAGVMQNPRHLVRRRGQEARLRCSPMKGHSHVYWYRQLPEEGLKFMVYLQKENIIDESGMPKERFSAEFPKEGPSILRIQQVVRGDSAAYFCASSPSLAGGTYNEQFFGPGTRLTVL.

This clonotype was counted once. A clone one base away is much larger, so this may be a read error. This chain links TRBV2 with TRBJ2-5; D may be TRBD2 (6 bases). V shed 8 bases and J shed 5 bases, with 24 bases lying between them. The CDR3 length is 16 residues. The V gene's germline CDR1 is SNHLY and CDR2 FYNNEI. The CDR3 nucleotides are TGTGCCAGCGAGGGGTCGGGACGGGACTTACATGAGACCCAGTACTTC. This encodes CASEGSGRDLHETQYF.

Only a few counts were recorded for this clonotype. The rearrangement joins TRBV11-2 to TRBJ2-1; D remains unclear. The CDR3 has 11 residues. The V end was cut by 5 bases, the J end by 5 bases, with 4 bases between. CDR1 SGHAT and CDR2 FQNNGV come from the germline V gene. The CDR3 is CASSENNEQFF. The CDR3 DNA reads as TGTGCCAGCAGCGAGAACAATGAGCAGTTCTTC.

This clonotype was detected many times. The chain couples TRBV4-1 to TRBJ2-1; weak D call: TRBD2 (5 bases). The germline gives CDR1 MGHRA, CDR2 YSYEKL. The V end was cut by 1 base, the J end by 2 bases, with 9 bases between. There are 15 residues in the CDR3. The CDR3 sequence is CASSQGGVPYNEQFF. In DNA form, the CDR3 reads TGCGCCAGCAGCCAAGGGGGAGTCCCCTACAATGAGCAGTTCTTC.

This clonotype was detected a few times. This rearrangement joins TRBV6-5 to TRBJ2-7; D may be TRBD1 (6 bases). This CDR3 spans 17 amino acids. Trimming left V 0 bases short and J 1 base short, with 16 bases between. Germline loops: CDR1 MNHEY, CDR2 SVGAGI. The CDR3 DNA is TGTGCCAGCAGTTACTCGCACCAGACAGGTCTATCCTACGAGCAGTACTTC. This encodes CASSYSHQTGLSYEQYF.

This clonotype showed up many times. The chain is built from TRBV6-2 or TRBV6-3 and TRBJ2-6; no definite D call. This CDR3 region has 17 residues. Trimming cost V 2 bases and J 0 bases, with 11 bases left between them. CDR1 and CDR2 (germline): MNHEY, SVGEGT. The CDR3 sequence is CASSYPILHSGANVLTF. The CDR3 region has the DNA TGTGCCAGCAGTTACCCGATATTACACTCTGGGGCCAACGTCCTGACTTTC.

This clonotype appeared many times. The chain joins TRBV3-1 to TRBJ1-5; D is undetermined. Trimming took off 0 bases at V and 2 bases at J, with 11 bases between the two ends. The CDR3 has 16 amino acids. Germline values: CDR1 LGHDT, CDR2 YNNKEL (reference sequence). The CDR3 loop reads CASSQDGSGRNQPQHF. The CDR3 bases are TGTGCCAGCAGCCAAGATGGGTCAGGCCGCAATCAGCCCCAGCATTTT.

The chain employs TRBV29-1 and TRBJ1-1, with 8 bases aligning to TRBD1. Germline V lookup: CDR1 SQVTM, CDR2 ANQGSEA. After removal of 5 bases from V and 0 bases from J, the junction contained 5 bases not matched to a gene. CDR3 size: 14 residues. CDR3 protein: CSVRMGQVNTEAFF. Here the CDR3 DNA reads TGCAGCGTTAGGATGGGACAGGTGAACACTGAAGCTTTCTTT.

The gene calls are TRBV12-3 or TRBV12-4 and TRBJ1-2; 9 positions match TRBD1. The CDR3 extends over 14 amino acids. J was trimmed by 5 bases and V by 6 bases; bases with no gene match: 7. CDR3: CASSLGDRVYGYTF. The CDR3 DNA is TGTGCCAGCAGCCTAGGGGACAGGGTTTATGGCTACACCTTC.

This clonotype showed up just a few times. The chain couples TRBV9 to TRBJ2-7; 11 nucleotides agree with TRBD1. Germline V lookup: CDR1 SGDLS, CDR2 YYNGEE. CDR3 length: 17 amino acids. The V and J ends lost 3 bases and 4 bases, in that order; junction bases with no gene match: 12. DNA for the CDR3: TGTGCCAGCAGCGAGGGAGGACAGGGGGCGATTTTGTACGAGCAGTACTTC. Translating gives CASSEGGQGAILYEQYF.

This clonotype has a count of ten or more. The chain has TRBV7-6 and TRBJ1-1, with TRBD1 identical over 7 bases. Trimming took 1 base from V and 6 from J; bases not matched to a gene: 5. The CDR3 contains 14 residues. CDR1 and CDR2 from the germline V gene are SGHVS and FNYEAQ. DNA for the CDR3: TGTGCCAGCAGCTTAGGTGGACAGGCATCTGAAGCTTTCTTT. This translates into CASSLGGQASEAFF.

This clonotype has only a few counts. The J gene is TRBJ2-1, the V gene TRBV6-1; D is possibly TRBD1 or TRBD2 (5 bases each). Germline CDR1 is MNHNS and CDR2 is SASEGT. V lost 10 bases to trimming and J lost 9 bases, with 22 bases between them. The CDR3 extends over 14 amino acids. DNA of the CDR3: TGTGCCACCGACCGGGACGTCCGCGCGGGTGAGCAGTTCTTC. It is translated as CATDRDVRAGEQFF.

This clonotype was counted between two and nine times. V and J are TRBV12-3 or TRBV12-4 and TRBJ1-4, with D perhaps TRBD1 (5 bases). V was shortened by 6 bases and J by 4 bases, with 15 bases between the two germline ends. This CDR3 has 15 residues. CDR3: CASSVVGAFNEKLFF. CDR3 DNA: TGTGCCAGCAGCGTTGTCGGGGCGTTTAATGAAAAACTGTTTTTT.

This chain connects TRBV11-2 to TRBJ2-4; 14 bases align to TRBD2. The CDR3 has 18 amino acids. Germline V CDR1 and CDR2: SGHAT, FQNNGV. The ends lost 5 bases at V and 6 bases at J; junction bases unmatched: 12. The CDR3 region has the DNA TGTGCCAGCAGCCCATCGGGGACTAGCGGGAGAGGAGGAAACATTCAGTACTTC. It is translated as CASSPSGTSGRGGNIQYF.

This clonotype was detected many times. This chain joins TRBV11-2 and TRBJ2-2; 7 bases match TRBD2. In germline, CDR1 is SGHAT, CDR2 FQNNGV. This CDR3 is built from 14 residues. V lost 7 bases to trimming and J lost 6 bases; unmatched junction nucleotides: 8. The CDR3 spells CASTLTSRSGELFF. CDR3 bases: TGTGCCAGCACCCTGACTAGCCGTTCCGGGGAGCTGTTTTTT.